The 15 T cell receptor beta chains in this list originate from one sample, sequenced in a study of T cell changes during pregnancy in multiple sclerosis. Profiling relied on immunoSEQ multiplex PCR, and the TCRdb table lists in-frame clones only, not all of them. Of tens of thousands of clones in the sample, roughly 86% were seen once. This material consisted of peripheral blood, taken in the first trimester of pregnancy. The receptors shown here come from a female donor with multiple sclerosis, enrolled in a pregnancy study.

The count of this clone is one. This chain connects TRBV2 to TRBJ2-6; 10 bases align to TRBD2. The CDR3 extends over 15 amino acids. CDR1 and CDR2 (germline): SNHLY, FYNNEI. After removal of 8 bases from V and 4 bases from J, the junction contained 5 bases not matched to a gene. The CDR3 protein is CASQREGAGANVLTF. In nucleotides, the CDR3 is TGTGCCAGCCAGCGGGAGGGCGCCGGGGCCAACGTCCTGACTTTC.

V and J are TRBV27 and TRBJ1-1; 7 bases fit TRBD1. With 5 bases clipped from V and 5 bases from J, the junction kept 5 bases outside the gene matches. Germline V gene sequence: CDR1 MNHEY, CDR2 SMNVEV (reference sequence). This CDR3 comprises 13 residues. CDR3 sequence: CASSTRQGTEAFF. Here the CDR3 DNA reads TGTGCCAGCAGTACAAGACAGGGAACTGAAGCTTTCTTT.

The chain recombines TRBV9 with TRBJ2-1; TRBD2 agrees at 9 bases. The CDR3 runs to 17 residues. Germline CDR1 reads SGDLS; CDR2 reads YYNGEE. Trimming took 0 bases from V and 2 from J; bases not matched to a gene: 6. The CDR3 protein is CASSVGVAGDTYNEQFF. CDR3 in DNA: TGTGCCAGCAGCGTAGGGGTAGCGGGGGATACCTACAATGAGCAGTTCTTC.

This clone was observed once. V and J are TRBV6-1 and TRBJ1-2; D perhaps matches TRBD1 (5 bases). Germline V CDR1 and CDR2: MNHNS, SASEGT. This CDR3 region has 11 residues. V was cut by 9 bases and J by 7 bases, with 12 bases left in between. Here the CDR3 reads CASRGGFGYTF. For the CDR3, the DNA is TGTGCCAGTCGGGGGGGGTTTGGCTACACCTTC.

The rearrangement links TRBV10-1 to TRBJ2-2; TRBD2 might be the D (6 bases). The CDR3 covers 16 residues. V was clipped by 6 bases and J by 1 base, with 15 bases between them. From germline, CDR1 is WNHNN and CDR2 SYGVQD (reference sequence). The CDR3 coding sequence is TGCGCCAGCAGGGGGGTGCAGGGACTGAACACCGGGGAGCTGTTTTTT. It encodes CASRGVQGLNTGELFF.

The rearrangement links TRBV12-5 to TRBJ1-1; D is uncertain. V shed 5 bases and J shed 0 bases, with 13 bases lying between them. There are 15 residues in the CDR3. Germline lookup yields CDR1 LGHNT and CDR2 FRNRAP. The CDR3 spells CASGPERLLNTEAFF. DNA of the CDR3: TGTGCTAGTGGTCCAGAGCGCCTCCTGAACACTGAAGCTTTCTTT.

The V gene is TRBV6-1, the J gene TRBJ1-1, with 7 positions matching TRBD1. The CDR3 spans 15 residues. Germline assignment: CDR1 MNHNS and CDR2 SASEGT. With V trimmed by 4 bases and J by 4 bases, 9 bases remained unmatched. CDR3 nucleotides: TGTGCCAGCAGTGCGTCACAGGGGTTTGGCACTGAAGCTTTCTTT. Amino acids: CASSASQGFGTEAFF.

The chain has TRBV7-9 and TRBJ1-2; D is undetermined. In germline, CDR1 is SEHNR, CDR2 FQNEAQ (reference sequence). This CDR3 is built from 11 residues. V was trimmed by 2 bases and J by 8 bases, leaving 6 bases between them. DNA of the CDR3: TGTGCCAGCAGCTTATTTCAGGGCTACACCTTC. Translating it yields CASSLFQGYTF.

In this sample, this clone turned up once. J is TRBJ2-5 and V is TRBV14; 9 bases agree with TRBD2. The CDR3 loop spans 17 amino acids. Germline V gene data show CDR1 as SGHDN and CDR2 as FVKESK. Trimming at V came to 0 bases and at J to 1 base, leaving 6 bases not matched to a gene. CDR3 protein: CASSQDWTSATQETQYF. CDR3 coding DNA: TGTGCCAGCAGCCAAGATTGGACTAGCGCGACCCAAGAGACCCAGTACTTC.

The rearrangement links TRBV6-6 to TRBJ2-7, with 9 positions matching TRBD1. The CDR3 is made up of 16 amino acids. With V trimmed by 7 bases and J by 5 bases, 15 bases remained unmatched. The germline V gene encodes CDR1 MNHNY and CDR2 SVGAGI (reference sequence). The CDR3 DNA follows: TGTGCCAGCAACGACCCCCCCGGGACAGGGATCCACGAGCAGTACTTC. It specifies CASNDPPGTGIHEQYF.

The chain has TRBV5-8 and TRBJ1-2; possibly TRBD1 for D (6 bases). CDR1 and CDR2 (germline): SGHTS, YDEGEE. The length of the CDR3 is 17 residues. V dropped 3 bases and J dropped 3 bases, with 21 bases sitting between them. This chain's CDR3 is CASSSSTLTGRDYGYTF. The DNA of the CDR3 is TGTGCCAGCAGCTCGTCCACCCTGACAGGAAGAGACTATGGCTACACCTTC.

The gene calls are TRBV5-4 and TRBJ2-1; 9 bases are a match to TRBD1. V was pared by 4 bases and J by 4 bases, with 6 bases of the junction left unmatched. Germline assignment: CDR1 SGHNT and CDR2 YYREEE (reference sequence). The CDR3 runs to 15 residues. CDR3 residues: CASSPRQGGYNEQFF. As DNA, the CDR3 is TGTGCCAGCAGCCCACGACAGGGGGGATACAATGAGCAGTTCTTC. Combining the CDR3 with reference TRBV5-4 and TRBJ2-1 gives the whole variable domain ETGVTQSPTHLIKTRGQQVTLRCSSQSGHNTVSWYQQALGQGPQFIFQYYREEENGRGNFPPRFSGLQFPNYSSELNVNALELDDSALYLCASSPRQGGYNEQFFGPGTRLTVL.

This clone was recorded once. This rearrangement joins TRBV11-3 to TRBJ2-1, with TRBD2 as a possible D gene (5 bases). In germline, CDR1 is SGHNT, CDR2 YENEEA. V gave up 5 bases and J gave up 3 bases, with 11 bases separating them. This CDR3 is built from 14 residues. The CDR3: CASSPNGIYNEQFF. The DNA of the CDR3 is TGTGCCAGCAGCCCGAACGGGATCTACAATGAGCAGTTCTTC.

The chain combines TRBV19 with TRBJ2-7, with D possibly being TRBD1 (5 bases). Germline CDR1 is LNHDA and CDR2 is SQIVND (reference sequence). V lost 4 bases and J lost 2, with 15 bases in between. The CDR3 spans 15 residues. The CDR3 sequence is CASSKQGGSPYEQYF. Written as DNA, the CDR3 is TGTGCCAGTAGTAAGCAGGGTGGTAGCCCCTACGAGCAGTACTTC.

The CDR3 region is CASTPRDRASHEQYF. CDR3 DNA: TGTGCCAGCACCCCAAGAGACAGGGCGTCCCACGAGCAGTACTTC. The genes are TRBV6-6 and TRBJ2-7; 7 nucleotides agree with TRBD1. V shed 7 bases and J 5 bases; nucleotides not matched to a gene: 14. The germline CDR1 and CDR2 sequences are MNHNY and SVGAGI (reference sequence). CDR3 length equals 15 residues.